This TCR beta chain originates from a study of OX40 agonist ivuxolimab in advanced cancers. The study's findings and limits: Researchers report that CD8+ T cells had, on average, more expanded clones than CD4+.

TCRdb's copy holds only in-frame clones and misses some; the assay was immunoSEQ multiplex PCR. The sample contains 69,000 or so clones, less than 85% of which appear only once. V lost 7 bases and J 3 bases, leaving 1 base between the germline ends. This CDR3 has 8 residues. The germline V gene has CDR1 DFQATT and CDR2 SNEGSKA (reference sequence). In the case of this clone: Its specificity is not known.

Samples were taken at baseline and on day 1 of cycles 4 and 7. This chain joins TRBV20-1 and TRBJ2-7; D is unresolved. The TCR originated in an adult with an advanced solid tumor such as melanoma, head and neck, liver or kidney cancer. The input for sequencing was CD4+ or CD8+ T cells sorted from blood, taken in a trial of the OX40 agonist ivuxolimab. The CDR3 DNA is TGCAGTGTCTACGAGCAGTACTTC. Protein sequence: CSVYEQYF.